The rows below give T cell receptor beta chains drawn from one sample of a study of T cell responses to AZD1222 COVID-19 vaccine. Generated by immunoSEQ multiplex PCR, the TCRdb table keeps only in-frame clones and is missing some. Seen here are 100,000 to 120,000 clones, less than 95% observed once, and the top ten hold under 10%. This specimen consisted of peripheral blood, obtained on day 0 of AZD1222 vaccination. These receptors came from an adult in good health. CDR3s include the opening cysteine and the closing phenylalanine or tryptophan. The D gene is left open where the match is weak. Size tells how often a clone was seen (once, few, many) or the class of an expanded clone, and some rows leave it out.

CDR3 DNA: TGTGCCAGCAGCACCAACAGGGGGCCTTCCTACGAGCAGTACTTC
CDR3 protein: CASSTNRGPSYEQYF
clone size: NA
V gene: TRBV7-6
D gene: TRBD1
J gene: TRBJ2-7

CDR3 DNA: TGTGCCAGCAGTTACGGCAGGGGCTCTATTGGCTACACCTTC
CDR3 protein: CASSYGRGSIGYTF
clone size: NA
V gene: TRBV6-5
D gene: NA
J gene: TRBJ1-2

CDR3 DNA: TGTGCCAGCAGCCAACATAAGGAGGCAGGGGTATTCGAAGTGCTGGTGAGGAATGAGCAGTTCTTC
CDR3 protein: CASSQHKEAGVFEVLVRNEQFF
clone size: NA
V gene: TRBV3-1/TRBV3-2
D gene: NA
J gene: TRBJ2-1

CDR3 DNA: TGTGCCAGCACAGACAGGAACCCACCTTATGAAGCTTTCTTT
CDR3 protein: CASTDRNPPYEAFF
clone size: NA
V gene: TRBV6-5
D gene: NA
J gene: TRBJ1-1

CDR3 DNA: TGTGCCAGCAGGGGGGGCGCGGGGAATTCACCCCTCCACTTT
CDR3 protein: CASRGGAGNSPLHF
clone size: NA
V gene: TRBV2
D gene: NA
J gene: TRBJ1-6

CDR3 DNA: TGCAGCGTTGAAAGCGGGATAGTGGATACGCAGTATTTT
CDR3 protein: CSVESGIVDTQYF
clone size: once
V gene: TRBV29-1
D gene: TRBD2
J gene: TRBJ2-3

CDR3 DNA: TGCGCCAGCAGTCAGTATACAGGGGGAGGAAATCAGCCCCAGCATTTT
CDR3 protein: CASSQYTGGGNQPQHF
clone size: NA
V gene: TRBV23-1
D gene: TRBD1
J gene: TRBJ1-5

CDR3 DNA: TGTGCCAGCAGTTACGCGGGGGGGGTCACAGATACGCAGTATTTT
CDR3 protein: CASSYAGGVTDTQYF
clone size: NA
V gene: TRBV6-5
D gene: TRBD2
J gene: TRBJ2-3

CDR3 DNA: TGTGCCAGTAGTATAGATCTGGGGACTTCGTTCTATGGCTACACCTTC
CDR3 protein: CASSIDLGTSFYGYTF
clone size: few
V gene: TRBV19
D gene: NA
J gene: TRBJ1-2

CDR3 DNA: TGTGCCAGTAGTATGACAGGGGGCCTCTTGGGCACCGGGGAGCTGTTTTTT
CDR3 protein: CASSMTGGLLGTGELFF
clone size: NA
V gene: TRBV19
D gene: TRBD1
J gene: TRBJ2-2

CDR3 DNA: TGTGCCAGCTGGGGTAGCGGGGGGCGGGTTAATCCGCAGTATTTT
CDR3 protein: CASWGSGGRVNPQYF
clone size: NA
V gene: TRBV6-5
D gene: TRBD2
J gene: TRBJ2-3

CDR3 DNA: TGTGCCAGTAGTAAGGCAGGGGGATGGAGGGATACGCAGTATTTT
CDR3 protein: CASSKAGGWRDTQYF
clone size: NA
V gene: TRBV19
D gene: TRBD1
J gene: TRBJ2-3

CDR3 DNA: TGTGCCAGTACACAGGGATTGAGTAATTCACCCCTCCACTTT
CDR3 protein: CASTQGLSNSPLHF
clone size: many
V gene: TRBV7-9
D gene: NA
J gene: TRBJ1-6

CDR3 DNA: TGTGCCTCAGGAGACTATGGCTACACCTTC
CDR3 protein: CASGDYGYTF
clone size: once
V gene: TRBV19
D gene: NA
J gene: TRBJ1-2

CDR3 DNA: TGTGCCAGCAGGTTCCGAGGGAACACTGAAGCTTTCTTT
CDR3 protein: CASRFRGNTEAFF
clone size: NA
V gene: TRBV12-3/TRBV12-4
D gene: NA
J gene: TRBJ1-1

CDR3 DNA: TGTGCCAGCAGCCCTGGACAGGGGCGAGAAAAACTGTTTTTT
CDR3 protein: CASSPGQGREKLFF
clone size: NA
V gene: TRBV6-6
D gene: TRBD1
J gene: TRBJ1-4

CDR3 DNA: TGTGCCAGCAGCGTTTCTTCAGCTAGCAATCAGCCCCAGCATTTT
CDR3 protein: CASSVSSASNQPQHF
clone size: NA
V gene: TRBV9
D gene: NA
J gene: TRBJ1-5

CDR3 DNA: TGTGCCAGTTACAGGGCAGGTCTAAACACAGATACGCAGTATTTT
CDR3 protein: CASYRAGLNTDTQYF
clone size: NA
V gene: TRBV6-6
D gene: NA
J gene: TRBJ2-3